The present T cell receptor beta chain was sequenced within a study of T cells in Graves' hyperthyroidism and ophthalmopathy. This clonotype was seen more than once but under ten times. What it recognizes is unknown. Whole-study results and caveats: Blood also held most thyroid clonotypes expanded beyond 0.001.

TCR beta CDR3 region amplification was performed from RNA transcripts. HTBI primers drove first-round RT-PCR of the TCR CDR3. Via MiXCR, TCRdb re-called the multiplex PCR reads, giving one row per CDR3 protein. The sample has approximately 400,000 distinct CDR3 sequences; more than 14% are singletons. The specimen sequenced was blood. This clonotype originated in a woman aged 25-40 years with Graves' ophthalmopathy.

This chain's CDR3 is CASSLESGRHNVLTF. The CDR3 coding sequence is TGTGCCAGCAGCCTCGAATCGGGCAGGCACAACGTCCTGACTTTC. The chain carries TRBV4-2 and TRBJ2-6; no firm D call. The V end was cut by 4 bases, the J end by 9 bases, with 16 bases between. CDR1 and CDR2 (germline): LGHNA, YNFKEQ. This CDR3 is built from 15 residues.